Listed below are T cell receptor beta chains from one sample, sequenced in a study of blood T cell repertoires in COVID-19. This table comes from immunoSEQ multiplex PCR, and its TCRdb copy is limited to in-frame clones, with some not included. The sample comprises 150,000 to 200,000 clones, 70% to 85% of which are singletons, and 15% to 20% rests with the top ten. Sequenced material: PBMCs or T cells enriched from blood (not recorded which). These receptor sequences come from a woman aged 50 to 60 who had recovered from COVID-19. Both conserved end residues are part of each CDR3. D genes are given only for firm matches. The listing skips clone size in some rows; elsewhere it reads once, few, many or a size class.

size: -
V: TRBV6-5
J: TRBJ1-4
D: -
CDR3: CASSPRLGEKLFF
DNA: TGTGCCAGCAGCCCCAGACTTGGTGAAAAACTGTTTTTT

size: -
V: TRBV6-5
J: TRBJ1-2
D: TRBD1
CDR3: CASSYLGQTFYYTF
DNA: TGTGCCAGCAGTTACCTGGGACAGACCTTTTACTACACCTTC

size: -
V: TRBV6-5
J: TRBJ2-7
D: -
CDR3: CASSYSGVPGYEQYF
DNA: TGTGCCAGCAGTTACTCCGGGGTTCCCGGCTACGAGCAGTACTTC

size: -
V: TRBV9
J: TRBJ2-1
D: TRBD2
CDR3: CASSDRLAALYNEQFF
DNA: TGTGCCAGCAGCGACCGACTAGCGGCCTTATACAATGAGCAGTTCTTC

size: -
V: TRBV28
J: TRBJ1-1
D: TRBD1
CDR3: CASSFTGTGISETEAFF
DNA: TGTGCCAGCAGTTTTACCGGGACAGGGATATCGGAAACTGAAGCTTTCTTT

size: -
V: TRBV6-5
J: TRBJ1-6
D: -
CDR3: CASSYSGGPLHF
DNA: TGTGCCAGCAGTTACTCGGGGGGACCCCTCCACTTT

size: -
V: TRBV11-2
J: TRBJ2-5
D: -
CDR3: CASSRSEETQYF
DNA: TGTGCCAGCAGCCGGAGTGAAGAGACCCAGTACTTC

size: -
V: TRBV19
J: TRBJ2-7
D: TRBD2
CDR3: CASARGGAGGEQYF
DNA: TGTGCCAGCGCGAGGGGAGGGGCCGGCGGGGAGCAGTACTTC

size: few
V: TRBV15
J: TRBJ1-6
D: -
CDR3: CATSRRWDTNSPLHF
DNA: TGTGCCACCAGCAGAAGGTGGGACACGAATTCACCCCTCCACTTT

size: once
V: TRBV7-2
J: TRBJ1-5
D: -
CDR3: CASSPAGSGQPQHF
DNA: TGTGCCAGCAGCCCCGCAGGGTCAGGTCAGCCCCAGCATTTT

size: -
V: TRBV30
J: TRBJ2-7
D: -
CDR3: CAWRAYRDFRF
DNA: TGTGCCTGGAGAGCTTACAGGGATTTCAGGTTC

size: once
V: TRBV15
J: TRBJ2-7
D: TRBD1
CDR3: CATSRDRDRGKEQYF
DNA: TGTGCCACCAGCAGAGACCGGGACAGGGGGAAGGAGCAGTACTTC

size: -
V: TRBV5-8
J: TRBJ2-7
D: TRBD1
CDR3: CASIINRGPYEQYF
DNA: TGTGCCAGCATAATCAACAGGGGACCCTACGAGCAGTACTTC

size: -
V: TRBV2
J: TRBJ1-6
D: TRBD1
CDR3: CATDGTGFSPLHF
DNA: TGTGCCACCGATGGGACAGGCTTTTCACCCCTCCACTTT

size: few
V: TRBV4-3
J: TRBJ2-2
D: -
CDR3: CASSQEGRGRGGVGELFF
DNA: TGCGCCAGCAGCCAAGAGGGAAGGGGCCGGGGAGGAGTTGGGGAGCTGTTTTTT

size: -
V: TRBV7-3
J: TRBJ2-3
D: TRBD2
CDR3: CASSPGAGGSTDTQYF
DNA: TGTGCCAGCAGCCCGGGGGCGGGAGGGAGCACAGATACGCAGTATTTT

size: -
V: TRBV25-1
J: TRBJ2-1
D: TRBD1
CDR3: CASRQGANNEQFF
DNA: TGTGCCAGCAGACAGGGGGCAAACAATGAGCAGTTCTTC

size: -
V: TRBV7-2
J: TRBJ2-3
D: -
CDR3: CASSAMSDTQYF
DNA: TGTGCCAGCAGCGCGATGTCGGATACGCAGTATTTT

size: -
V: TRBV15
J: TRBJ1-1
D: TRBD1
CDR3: CATATRWGTADTEAFF
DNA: TGTGCCACCGCCACCCGCTGGGGGACAGCCGACACTGAAGCTTTCTTT

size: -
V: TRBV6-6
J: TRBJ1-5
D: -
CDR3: CASSIRTVGNPPQHF
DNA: TGTGCCAGCAGTATCAGGACAGTCGGCAATCCGCCCCAGCATTTT

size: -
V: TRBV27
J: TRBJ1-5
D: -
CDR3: CASSFLPLTRQPQHF
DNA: TGTGCCAGCAGTTTTTTGCCCTTAACGAGGCAGCCCCAGCATTTT

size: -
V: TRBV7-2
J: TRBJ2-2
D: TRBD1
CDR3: CASSTRTGGDTGELFF
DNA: TGTGCCAGCAGCACCCGGACAGGGGGAGACACCGGGGAGCTGTTTTTT

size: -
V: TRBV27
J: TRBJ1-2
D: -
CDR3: CASSSTGNGYTF
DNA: TGTGCCAGCAGTTCCACAGGGAATGGCTACACCTTC

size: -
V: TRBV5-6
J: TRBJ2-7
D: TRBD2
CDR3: CASSLAASGVLYF
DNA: TGTGCCAGCAGCTTGGCGGCTAGCGGAGTTCTCTACTTC

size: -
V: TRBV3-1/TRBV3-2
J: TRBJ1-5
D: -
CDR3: CASSQDAGVQPQHF
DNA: TGTGCCAGCAGCCAAGATGCGGGGGTTCAGCCCCAGCATTTT

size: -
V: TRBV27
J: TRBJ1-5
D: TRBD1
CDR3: CASRLGTGGPQPQHF
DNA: TGTGCCAGCAGGCTCGGGACAGGGGGACCTCAGCCCCAGCATTTT

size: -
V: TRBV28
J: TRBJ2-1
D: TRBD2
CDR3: CASSALYGRSHNEQFF
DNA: TGTGCCAGCAGTGCCCTTTACGGGAGGTCCCACAATGAGCAGTTCTTC

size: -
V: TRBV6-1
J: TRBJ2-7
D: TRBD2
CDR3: CASSEAVVGGRLMYEQYF
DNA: TGTGCCAGCAGTGAAGCCGTGGTGGGCGGGAGATTGATGTACGAGCAGTACTTC

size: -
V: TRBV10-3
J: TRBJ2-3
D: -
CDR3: CATVGEALSGTQYF
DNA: TGTGCAACGGTTGGGGAGGCCCTGTCTGGTACGCAGTATTTT

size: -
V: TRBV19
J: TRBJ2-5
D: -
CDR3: CASSIRSGGAQETQYF
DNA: TGTGCCAGTAGTATCCGTAGCGGAGGGGCCCAAGAGACCCAGTACTTC

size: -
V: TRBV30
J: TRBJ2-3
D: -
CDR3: CAWEGGDPRTDTQYF
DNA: TGTGCCTGGGAGGGGGGGGACCCGCGGACAGATACGCAGTATTTT

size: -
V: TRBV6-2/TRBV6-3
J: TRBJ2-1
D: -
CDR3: CASSYGAYNEQFF
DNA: TGTGCCAGCAGTTACGGAGCTTACAATGAGCAGTTCTTC

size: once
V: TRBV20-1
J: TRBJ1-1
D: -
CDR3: CRGGVGTEAFF
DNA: TGCAGGGGAGGGGTGGGGACCGAAGCTTTCTTT

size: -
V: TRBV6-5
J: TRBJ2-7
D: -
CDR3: CASSRGIGEQYF
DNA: TGTGCCAGCAGTCGCGGAATTGGCGAGCAGTACTTC

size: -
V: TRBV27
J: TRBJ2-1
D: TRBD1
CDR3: CASSLGTGGSEQFF
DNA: TGTGCCAGCAGTTTAGGGACAGGGGGCAGTGAGCAGTTCTTC

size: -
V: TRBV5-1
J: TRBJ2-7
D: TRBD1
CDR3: CASSASRDREGAYEQYF
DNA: TGCGCCAGCAGCGCGTCCCGGGACAGGGAGGGAGCCTACGAGCAGTACTTC

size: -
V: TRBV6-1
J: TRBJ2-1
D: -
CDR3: CASSEIMASYNEQFF
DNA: TGTGCCAGCAGTGAAATTATGGCCTCCTACAATGAGCAGTTCTTC

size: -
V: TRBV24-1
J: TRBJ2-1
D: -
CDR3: CATSDYRQSSYNEQFF
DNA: TGTGCCACCAGTGATTACCGACAGAGCTCCTACAATGAGCAGTTCTTC

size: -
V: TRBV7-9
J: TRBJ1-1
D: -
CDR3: CASSLGPRGSTEAFF
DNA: TGTGCCAGCAGCTTAGGCCCCCGAGGGAGCACTGAAGCTTTCTTT

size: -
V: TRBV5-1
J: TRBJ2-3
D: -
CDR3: CASSPLTDTDTQYF
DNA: TGCGCCAGCAGCCCATTGACAGACACAGATACGCAGTATTTT

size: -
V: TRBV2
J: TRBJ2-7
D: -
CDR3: CASSLTDYSYEQYF
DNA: TGTGCCAGCAGTCTCACCGACTACTCCTACGAGCAGTACTTC

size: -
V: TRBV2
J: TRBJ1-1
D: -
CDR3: CASSDDWNTEAFF
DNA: TGTGCCAGCAGTGACGACTGGAACACTGAAGCTTTCTTT

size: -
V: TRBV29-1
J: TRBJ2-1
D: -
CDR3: CSAGVNEQFF
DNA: TGCAGCGCTGGAGTCAATGAGCAGTTCTTC

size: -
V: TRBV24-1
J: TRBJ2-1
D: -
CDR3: CATSDSDRSGPYNEQFF
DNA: TGTGCCACCAGTGATTCCGATCGGAGCGGACCTTACAATGAGCAGTTCTTC

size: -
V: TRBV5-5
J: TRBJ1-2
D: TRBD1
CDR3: CASRPTGQGSDGYTF
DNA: TGTGCCAGCCGCCCCACGGGACAGGGTTCCGATGGCTACACCTTC

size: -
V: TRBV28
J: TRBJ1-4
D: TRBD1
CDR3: CASSLGLGLGTGNEKLFF
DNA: TGTGCCAGCAGTTTAGGGTTAGGTCTGGGGACAGGGAATGAAAAACTGTTTTTT

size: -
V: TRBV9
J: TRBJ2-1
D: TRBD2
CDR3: CASSTGTSASSYNEQFF
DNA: TGTGCCAGCAGCACAGGGACTAGCGCGAGCTCCTACAATGAGCAGTTCTTC

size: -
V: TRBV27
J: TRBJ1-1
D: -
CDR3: CASSLWGGPNTEAFF
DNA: TGTGCCAGCAGTTTATGGGGGGGGCCGAACACTGAAGCTTTCTTT

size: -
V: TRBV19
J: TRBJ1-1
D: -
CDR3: CASSRQVEAFF
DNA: TGTGCCAGTAGCCGGCAGGTGGAAGCTTTCTTT

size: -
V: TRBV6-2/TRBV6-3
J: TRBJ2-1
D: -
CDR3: CASSRHPGSQSSYNEQFF
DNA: TGTGCCAGCAGTCGTCATCCCGGGAGCCAGAGCTCCTACAATGAGCAGTTCTTC

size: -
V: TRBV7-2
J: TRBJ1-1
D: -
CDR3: CASSPQLGVNTEAFF
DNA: TGTGCCAGCAGCCCACAATTAGGGGTAAACACTGAAGCTTTCTTT

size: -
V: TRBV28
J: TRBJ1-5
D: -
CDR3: CASSLTGGGNQPQHF
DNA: TGTGCCAGCAGTTTAACGGGTGGCGGCAATCAGCCCCAGCATTTT

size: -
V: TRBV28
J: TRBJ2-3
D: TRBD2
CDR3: CASREGLAGTTSQYF
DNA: TGTGCCAGCAGGGAAGGACTAGCGGGAACCACGTCGCAGTATTTT

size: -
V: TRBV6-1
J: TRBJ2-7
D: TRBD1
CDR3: CASSEGTGGGQYF
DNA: TGTGCCAGCAGTGAAGGTACAGGGGGAGGGCAGTACTTC

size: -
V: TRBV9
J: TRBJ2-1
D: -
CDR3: CASSVEYVLGRNEQFF
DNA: TGTGCCAGCAGCGTAGAATATGTATTGGGGAGGAATGAGCAGTTCTTC